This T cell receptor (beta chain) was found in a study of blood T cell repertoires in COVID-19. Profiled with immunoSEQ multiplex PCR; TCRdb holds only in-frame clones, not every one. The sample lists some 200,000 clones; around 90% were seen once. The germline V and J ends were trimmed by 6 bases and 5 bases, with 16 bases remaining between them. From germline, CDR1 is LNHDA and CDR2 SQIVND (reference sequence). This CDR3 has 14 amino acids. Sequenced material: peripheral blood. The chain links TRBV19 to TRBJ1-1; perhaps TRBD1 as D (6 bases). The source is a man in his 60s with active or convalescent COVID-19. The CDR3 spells CASRSSGRGTEAFF. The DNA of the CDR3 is TGTGCCAGTAGGAGTTCAGGGAGGGGGACTGAAGCTTTCTTT.